This T cell receptor beta chain is from a study of early T cells in non-severe SARS-CoV-2 infection. Study-level information: The chains were unpaired, and the sequenced material was bulk RNA from unsorted whole blood. Study outcomes and limitations: Comparison of clonotypes with VDJdb favored anti-spike CD8 responses while missing private and CD4 specificities.

Comment on this clonotype: The antigen remains unidentified.

TCRdb independently ran MiXCR on the 5' RACE reads; one entry per CDR3 protein. Of about 130,000 distinct CDR3 sequences listed, 15% are singletons. Germline V gene data show CDR1 as MGHRA and CDR2 as YSYEKL. The CDR3 sequence is 12 residues long. The V and J ends lost 1 base and 6 bases respectively, with 4 bases between them. V gene TRBV4-1 combines with J gene TRBJ2-1; D remains unclear. The sequencing sample was made of whole blood. The TCR originated in an adult who was a healthcare worker with PCR-confirmed SARS-CoV-2 infection or an uninfected control (not recorded which). CDR3 coding DNA: TGCGCCAGCAGCCAAGGCCTCAATGAGCAGTTCTTC. Translated: CASSQGLNEQFF.